This T cell receptor beta chain derives from a study of Siglec-9 on CD8 T cells in melanoma (dated by TCRdb to about 2019). For the wider study: Siglec-9 expression on CD8+ T cells and the role of Siglec-9 in regulating T cells in the melanoma tumor microenvironment were investigated in the study.

V and J lose 2 bases and 0 bases, and a span of 8 bases separates them. As encoded in the germline V gene, CDR1 is MGHRA while CDR2 is YSYEKL. The CDR3 spans 15 residues, from the cysteine through the phenylalanine. This entry keeps only the CDR3 DNA: 45 bases, framed from base 1. On this clone itself: Its specific antigen is unknown. No base qualities exist here, and no much larger clone lies one base off it.

Beyond this particular receptor, the publication reports: According to the report, an effector memory CD8+ T-cell subset that seemed to build up inside melanoma tumors was both marked and regulated by Siglec-9.

The library was built by means of the immunoSEQ multiplex PCR assay. TCRdb retrieved this table from immuneACCESS and kept in-frame rearrangements only. Not all clones are present; in checked studies, unresolved V genes account for under half, and no reason is known for the remainder. The sample profile shows 25,000 to 30,000 clones; roughly 80% of them were found once. The biggest ten clones account for approximately 5% of the sample. Specimen: Siglec-9- CD8+ T cells sorted from blood. What this sample's cell subset or site label stands for: CD8 T cells lacking Siglec-9. The receptor chain draws on TRBV4-1 and TRBJ1-5; the D segment cannot be called with confidence. The sequence was obtained from a human donor in good health. The DNA sequence is given as TGCGCCAGCAGCCAAAGGCCAGATAGCAATCAGCCCCAGCATTTT. The translation is CASSQRPDSNQPQHF.